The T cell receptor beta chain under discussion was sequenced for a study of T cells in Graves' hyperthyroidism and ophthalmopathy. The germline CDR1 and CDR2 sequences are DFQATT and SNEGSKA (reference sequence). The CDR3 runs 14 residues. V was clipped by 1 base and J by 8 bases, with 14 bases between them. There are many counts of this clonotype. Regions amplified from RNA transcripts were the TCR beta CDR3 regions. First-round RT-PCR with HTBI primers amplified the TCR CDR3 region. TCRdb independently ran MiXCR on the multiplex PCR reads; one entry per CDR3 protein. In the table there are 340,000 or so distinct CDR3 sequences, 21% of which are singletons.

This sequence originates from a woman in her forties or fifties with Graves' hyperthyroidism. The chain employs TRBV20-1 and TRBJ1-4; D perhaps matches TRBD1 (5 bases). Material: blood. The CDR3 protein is CSARGLAGNEKLFF. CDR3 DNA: TGCAGTGCTAGAGGTTTGGCAGGGAACGAAAAACTGTTTTTT.